These 21 T cell receptor beta chains were sequenced from one sample in a study of cytomegalovirus exposure and HLA in healthy donors (dated 2017 in TCRdb). Library generation was performed with the immunoSEQ multiplex PCR assay. For the multiplex PCR, a mixture combining 60 forward primers for TCR Vbeta segments and 13 reverse primers for TCR Jbeta segments was used. This immuneACCESS table, as held by TCRdb, lists in-frame sequences with V and J called but not all clones. Of the missing ones, under half trace to an unresolved V gene in checked studies; the others have no known cause. This sample has roughly 100,000 clones in its table, and approximately 85% of those were observed once. Approximately 1.5% of the sample rests with the top ten. The specimen was PBMCs. The receptors stem from a man aged 45-65 years in good health and CMV-seronegative.

The rearrangement joins TRBV30 to TRBJ2-3, with 8 nucleotides matching TRBD1. Germline CDR1 and CDR2: GTSNPN and SVGIG (reference sequence). CDR3 length: 14 amino acids. The trim removed 4 bases at V and 5 bases at J, leaving 8 bases unmatched. CDR3 coding DNA: TGTGCCTGGAATGCGGACAGGGTACAAGATACGCAGTATTTT. Its translation is CAWNADRVQDTQYF.

The genes are TRBV9 and TRBJ1-1, with D hard to call. V lost 4 bases and J lost 2, with 15 bases in between. Germline values: CDR1 SGDLS, CDR2 YYNGEE. The CDR3 contains 15 residues. The CDR3 DNA is TGTGCCAGCAGCTCCGACAAATATATCAACACTGAAGCTTTCTTT. Amino acid sequence: CASSSDKYINTEAFF.

The V gene is TRBV7-2, the J gene TRBJ1-2; D is unresolved. The germline V and J ends were trimmed by 1 base and 2 bases, with 5 bases remaining between them. Germline V lookup: CDR1 SGHTA, CDR2 FQGNSA. There are 13 residues in the CDR3. The CDR3 nucleotides read TGTGCCAGCAGCTTAGACAACAACTATGGCTACACCTTC. Translation: CASSLDNNYGYTF. Looking up the rest from reference TRBV7-2 and TRBJ1-2 gives the full variable domain: GAGVSQSPSNKVTEKGKDVELRCDPISGHTALYWYRQSLGQGLEFLIYFQGNSAPDKSGLPSDRFSAERTGGSVSTLTIQRTQQEDSAVYLCASSLDNNYGYTFGSGTRLTVV.

The chain couples TRBV4-3 to TRBJ2-4; 9 bases are shared with TRBD2. With V trimmed by 1 base and J by 8 bases, 6 bases remained unmatched. The CDR3 spans 15 residues. Germline lookup yields CDR1 LGHNA and CDR2 YSLEER. CDR3 sequence (DNA): TGCGCCAGCAGCCAAGGGAGCGGGGGGCTTGACATTCAGTACTTC. Its translation is CASSQGSGGLDIQYF.

The J gene is TRBJ2-5, the V gene TRBV10-3, with D tentatively TRBD2 (7 bases). Trimming left V 2 bases short and J 4 bases short, with 14 bases between. The CDR3 is 15 amino acids. Germline CDR1 is ENHRY and CDR2 is SYGVKD. In DNA form, the CDR3 reads TGTGCCATCAGTGAGAGGGGGGGGGCGGCAGAGACCCAGTACTTC. The encoded protein is CAISERGGAAETQYF.

J is TRBJ2-7 and V is TRBV6-1; D not certain. The length of the CDR3 is 16 residues. Germline-derived CDR1 and CDR2 are MNHNS and SASEGT. V was pared by 2 bases and J by 3 bases, with 17 bases between. CDR3 sequence reads: CASSEKSGGSYYEQYV. In DNA, the CDR3 is TGTGCCAGCAGTGAAAAGTCCGGTGGCAGCTACTACGAGCAGTACGTC.

The chain combines TRBV2 with TRBJ1-2, with D unclear. CDR1 and CDR2 (germline): SNHLY, FYNNEI. The CDR3 totals 12 residues. Trimming pared 8 bases from V and 5 bases from J, leaving 12 bases between. CDR3 coding DNA: TGTGCCAGCCGGCGGTCACCGTATGGCTACACCTTC. It is translated as CASRRSPYGYTF.

This clone was picked up one time. The rearrangement joins TRBV15 to TRBJ1-2; 7 bases match TRBD1. The CDR3 has 15 residues. Trimming at V came to 0 bases and at J to 4 bases, leaving 5 bases not matched to a gene. CDR1 and CDR2 from the germline V gene are LNHNV and YYDKDF (reference sequence). The CDR3 is CATSRERGQFYGYTF. The CDR3 region has the DNA TGTGCCACCAGCAGAGAACGGGGACAGTTCTATGGCTACACCTTC.

The genes are TRBV5-1 and TRBJ1-1; maybe TRBD1 (5 bases). The length of the CDR3 is 14 residues. Per germline, CDR1 SGHRS and CDR2 YFSETQ. V lost 6 bases, J lost 0 bases, and 12 bases lay in between. In DNA form, the CDR3 reads TGCGCCAGCAACTCAGACAGTTTGAACACTGAAGCTTTCTTT. Translated, it gives CASNSDSLNTEAFF.

This chain uses TRBV9 with TRBJ2-5; 7 bases fit TRBD1. CDR3 length: 14 residues. V dropped 4 bases and J dropped 5; count of bases not matched to a gene: 8. Germline values: CDR1 SGDLS, CDR2 YYNGEE. CDR3 sequence reads: CASSRLVRGETQYF. The CDR3 DNA reads as TGTGCCAGCAGCCGCCTAGTCAGGGGGGAGACCCAGTACTTC.

This chain connects TRBV14 to TRBJ1-2; 8 bases map to TRBD1. Germline V lookup: CDR1 SGHDN, CDR2 FVKESK. V gave up 3 bases and J gave up 4 bases; unmatched junction bases: 4. CDR3 length: 14 amino acids. This CDR3 reads CASSQAGQGYGYTF. The CDR3 DNA reads TGTGCCAGCAGCCAGGCTGGACAGGGCTATGGCTACACCTTC.

The V gene is TRBV2, the J gene TRBJ2-5; 7 bases are a match to TRBD2. Per germline, CDR1 SNHLY and CDR2 FYNNEI. J gave up 3 bases and V 11 bases, and 6 bases lay outside the gene matches. CDR3 length: 12 amino acids. The CDR3 DNA is TGTGCCGGGGGGGTAGTAAAAGAGACCCAGTACTTC. This gives the protein CAGGVVKETQYF.

The chain links TRBV6-4 to TRBJ2-1; TRBD2 aligns across 9 bases. The germline V gene encodes CDR1 MRHNA and CDR2 SNTAGT. The CDR3 covers 16 residues. J was trimmed by 2 bases and V by 0 bases; bases with no gene match: 2. CDR3 amino acids: CASSDSGGGAYNEQFF. The CDR3 DNA sequence: TGTGCCAGCAGTGACTCGGGCGGGGGGGCCTACAATGAGCAGTTCTTC.

The J gene is TRBJ1-3, the V gene TRBV5-1; D gene unclear. The CDR3 consists of 14 residues. Trimming left V 5 bases short and J 7 bases short, with 16 bases between. The germline V gene has CDR1 SGHRS and CDR2 YFSETQ. The DNA of the CDR3 is TGCGCCAGCAGGCCCACAACGGCGGGGAACACCATATATTTT. Its translation is CASRPTTAGNTIYF.

The chain is built from TRBV7-9 and TRBJ1-5, with D unresolved. Deletions cut 5 bases from V and 1 base from J, with 15 bases between. This CDR3 is 16 amino acids long. Germline CDR1 SEHNR, CDR2 FQNEAQ (reference sequence). CDR3 DNA: TGTGCCAGCAGCGAGGGCCCTCTCGGGAGCAATCAGCCCCAGCATTTT. It encodes CASSEGPLGSNQPQHF.

The chain joins TRBV6-1 to TRBJ2-1; 9 positions agree with TRBD2. V dropped 2 bases and J dropped 1; count of bases not matched to a gene: 0. The germline gives CDR1 MNHNS, CDR2 SASEGT. CDR3 length: 15 amino acids. The CDR3 coding sequence is TGTGCCAGCAGTGAACTAGCGGGGTCCTACAATGAGCAGTTCTTC. Its translation is CASSELAGSYNEQFF.

A single count supports this clone. This chain links TRBV4-1 with TRBJ1-2; possibly TRBD1 for D (6 bases). Germline-derived CDR1 and CDR2 are MGHRA and YSYEKL. This CDR3 region has 16 residues. Trimming left V 3 bases short and J 0 bases short, with 14 bases between. This CDR3 is CASSHPGQISNYGYTF. CDR3 nucleotides: TGCGCCAGCAGCCACCCCGGACAGATTTCTAACTATGGCTACACCTTC.

The chain's CDR3 is CASRRGDSSYNEQFF. The DNA for the CDR3 is TGTGCCAGTCGACGCGGGGATAGCTCCTACAATGAGCAGTTCTTC. This chain links TRBV6-4 with TRBJ2-1, with TRBD2 as a possible D gene (6 bases). From germline, CDR1 is MRHNA and CDR2 SNTAGT. The CDR3 has 15 amino acids. Trimming shortened V by 9 bases and J by 0 bases, and 15 bases separated the two germline ends.

The rearrangement links TRBV4-3 to TRBJ1-2; no reliable D call. The germline gives CDR1 LGHNA, CDR2 YSLEER. This CDR3 is built from 15 residues. V dropped 4 bases and J dropped 4 bases, with 16 bases sitting between them. CDR3 in DNA: TGCGCCAGCAGCCCCGGGCGAGCGGGATCCTATGGCTACACCTTC. Its protein is CASSPGRAGSYGYTF.

This sequence joins TRBV5-4 and TRBJ2-1; 12 positions agree with TRBD2. The length of the CDR3 is 15 residues. Germline CDR1 SGHNT, CDR2 YYREEE (reference sequence). The V and J ends lost 5 bases and 8 bases, in that order; junction bases with no gene match: 8. The CDR3 loop is CASSSGTSGWDEQFF. The CDR3 region has the DNA TGTGCCAGCAGTTCCGGGACTAGCGGGTGGGATGAGCAGTTCTTC. Together with reference TRBV5-4 and TRBJ2-1, the CDR3 gives the full variable domain: ETGVTQSPTHLIKTRGQQVTLRCSSQSGHNTVSWYQQALGQGPQFIFQYYREEENGRGNFPPRFSGLQFPNYSSELNVNALELDDSALYLCASSSGTSGWDEQFFGPGTRLTVL.

This CDR3 reads CASSQPGTGNEKLFF. The DNA for the CDR3 is TGTGCCAGCAGCCAACCCGGGACAGGGAATGAAAAACTGTTTTTT. This sequence joins TRBV4-2 and TRBJ1-4; 9 bases fit TRBD1. Germline V gene sequence: CDR1 LGHNA, CDR2 YNFKEQ. The V segment lost 2 bases and the J segment 5 bases; nucleotides outside the gene matches: 3. The CDR3 is 15 amino acids.